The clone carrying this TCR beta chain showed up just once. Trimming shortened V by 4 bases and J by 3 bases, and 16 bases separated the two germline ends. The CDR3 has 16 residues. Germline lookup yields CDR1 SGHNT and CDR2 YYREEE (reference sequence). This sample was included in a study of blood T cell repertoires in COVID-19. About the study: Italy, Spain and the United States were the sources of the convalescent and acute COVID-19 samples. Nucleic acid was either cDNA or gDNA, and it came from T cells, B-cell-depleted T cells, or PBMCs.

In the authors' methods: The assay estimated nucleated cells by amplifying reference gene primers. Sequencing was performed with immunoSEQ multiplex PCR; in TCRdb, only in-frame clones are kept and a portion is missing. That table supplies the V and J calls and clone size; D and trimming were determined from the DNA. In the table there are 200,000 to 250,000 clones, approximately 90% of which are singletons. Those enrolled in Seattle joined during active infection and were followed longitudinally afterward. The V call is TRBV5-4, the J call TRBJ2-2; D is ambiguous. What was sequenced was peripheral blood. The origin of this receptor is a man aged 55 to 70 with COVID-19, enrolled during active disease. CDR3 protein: CASSVGSRLYTGELFF. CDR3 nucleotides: TGTGCCAGCAGCGTTGGCTCGCGACTCTACACCGGGGAGCTGTTTTTT. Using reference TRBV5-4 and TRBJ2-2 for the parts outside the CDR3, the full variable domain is ETGVTQSPTHLIKTRGQQVTLRCSSQSGHNTVSWYQQALGQGPQFIFQYYREEENGRGNFPPRFSGLQFPNYSSELNVNALELDDSALYLCASSVGSRLYTGELFFGEGSRLTVL.